This T cell receptor beta chain is drawn from a study of T cell responses to AZD1222 COVID-19 vaccine (dated by TCRdb to the early 2020s). With respect to the entire study: AZD1222 recipients with second doses at about 4 weeks or about 12 weeks were pooled, because spike-specific TCR depth and breadth did not differ between schedules. TCR sequencing covered 233 trial participants: 200 to 210 given two doses of AZD1222 and 26 given two doses of MenACWY control vaccine. Trial participants were enrolled by age into subgroups of 18-55, 56-69 and 70-plus years, and around 150, 28 and 57 TCR-sequenced participants, respectively, were included in these subgroups.

The CDR3 regions of human TCRbeta chains were subjected to immunosequencing. The source study handled its data this way. TCRs in the repertoires were matched against a reference library of SARS-CoV-2-specific TCRs that had been generated with the MIRA antigen-specificity platform. Breadth was defined as the fraction of unique TCRs that were SARS-CoV-2-associated. Depth was defined as the fraction of total T cells that were SARS-CoV-2-associated. Each spike-specific TCR was assigned to its reactive spike region and to a CD4 or CD8 class using the MIRA data. Log10-transformed breadth and depth values were compared by one-way ANOVA with Sidak's multiple comparisons tests. TCRdb holds this immuneACCESS table with in-frame rearrangements only. Some clones are missing; in checked studies, unresolved V genes explain under half, and the rest has no known cause. That table is the source of V, J and clone size, and D and trimming were worked out from the DNA. The sample table lists tens of thousands of clones, roughly 80% of them with a count of one. Roughly 20% of the sample rests with the top ten.

Its CDR3 holds 14 amino acids, cysteine through phenylalanine. The kept DNA is CDR3 alone, 42 bases in frame from the first base. CDR1 and CDR2, per the germline V gene (reference sequence), are LNHDA and SQIVND. The germline ends are 9 bases apart after V is trimmed by 2 bases and J by 7 bases. Overall study results and their limits: Participants were mostly white British and included more females than males, and it was suggested by the authors that clonal diversity may have been underestimated. After two AZD1222 doses, spike-specific TCR breadth and depth were significantly higher than at day 0 and than in MenACWY recipients. In the small 56-69-year group, the increase in depth fell short of significance, most likely because of low power. Because no samples from the day 14 peak response were available, repertoires could be characterized only after the peak T cell response. Conclusions about previously exposed vaccinees are limited, since just five or six AZD1222 recipients were seropositive for SARS-CoV-2 at baseline. Vaccine-associated CD4 TCRs spanned the whole spike protein, with dominant responses in regions 160-218 and 743-854. Reportedly, almost half of the unique spike-specific TCRs recognized epitopes lying outside the regions that are mutated in the B.1.351 and B.1.1.7 variants.

This clone was detected ten times or more. Its antigen is still unknown. Base qualities are not recorded, but no much larger clone differs from it by a single base. The sample's time point, from its label and the paper: baseline before first vaccination. Samples from vaccinated people were obtained from the UK trials COV001 and COV002, which included a single-blind randomized controlled phase 2/3 trial of AZD1222 (ChAdOx1 nCoV-19) in healthy adults. For TCRbeta chain sequencing, PBMC samples were collected from trial participants at day 0 and at day 28 after the second dose. The rearrangement combines TRBV19 with TRBJ1-6, with the identity of the D gene unclear. The sequences come from peripheral blood, collected on day 0 of AZD1222 vaccination. The TCR was taken from an adult in good health. The CDR3 loop reads CASSISGENSPLHF. The DNA sequence reads TGTGCCAGTAGTATATCAGGAGAGAATTCACCCCTCCACTTT.